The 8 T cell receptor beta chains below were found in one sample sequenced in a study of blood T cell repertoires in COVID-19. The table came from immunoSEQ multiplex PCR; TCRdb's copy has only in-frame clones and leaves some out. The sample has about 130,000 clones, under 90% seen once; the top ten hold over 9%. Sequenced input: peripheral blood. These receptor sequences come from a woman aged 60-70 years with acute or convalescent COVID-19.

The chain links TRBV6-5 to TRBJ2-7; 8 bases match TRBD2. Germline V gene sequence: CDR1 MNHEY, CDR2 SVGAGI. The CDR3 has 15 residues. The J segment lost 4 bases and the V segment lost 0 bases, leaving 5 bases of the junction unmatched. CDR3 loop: CASSYSRRGVYEQYV. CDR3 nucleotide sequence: TGTGCCAGCAGTTACTCGCGGCGGGGGGTATACGAGCAGTACGTC.

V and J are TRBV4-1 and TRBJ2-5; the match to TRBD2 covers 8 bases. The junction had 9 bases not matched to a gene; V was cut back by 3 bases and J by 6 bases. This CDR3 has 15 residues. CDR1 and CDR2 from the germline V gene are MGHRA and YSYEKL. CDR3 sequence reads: CASSQSIPGGQTQYF. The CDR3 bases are TGCGCCAGCAGCCAGTCAATCCCGGGGGGGCAGACCCAGTACTTC.

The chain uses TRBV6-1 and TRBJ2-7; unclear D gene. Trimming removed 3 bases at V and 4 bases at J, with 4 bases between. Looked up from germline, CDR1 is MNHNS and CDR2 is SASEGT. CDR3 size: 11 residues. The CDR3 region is CASSDGYEQYV. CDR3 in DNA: TGTGCCAGCAGTGACGGTTACGAGCAGTACGTC.

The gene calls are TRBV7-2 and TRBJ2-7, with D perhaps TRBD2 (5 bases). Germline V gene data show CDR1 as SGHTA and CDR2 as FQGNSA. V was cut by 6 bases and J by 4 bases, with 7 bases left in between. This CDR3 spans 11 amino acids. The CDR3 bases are TGTGCCAGCAGACTAGGGTACGAGCAGTACTTC. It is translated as CASRLGYEQYF.

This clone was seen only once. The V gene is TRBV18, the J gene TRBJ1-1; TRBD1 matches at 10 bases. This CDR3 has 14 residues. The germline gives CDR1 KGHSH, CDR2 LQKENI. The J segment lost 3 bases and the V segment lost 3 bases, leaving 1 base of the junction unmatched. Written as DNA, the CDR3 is TGTGCCAGCTCACCGGGACAGGGGTACACTGAAGCTTTCTTT. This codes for CASSPGQGYTEAFF.

The CDR3 spells CASSEGQRYEQYF. The CDR3 region has the DNA TGTGCCAGCAGTGAGGGACAGAGATACGAGCAGTACTTC. J is TRBJ2-7 and V is TRBV25-1, with TRBD1 identical over 7 bases. V lost 3 bases to trimming and J lost 4 bases; unmatched junction nucleotides: 3. The CDR3 sequence is 13 residues long. The germline V gene encodes CDR1 MGHDK and CDR2 SYGVNS.

Written as DNA, the CDR3 is TGTGCCAGCAGCATAACAGGGATTTTCGGAAACACCATATATTTT. Amino acid sequence: CASSITGIFGNTIYF. The chain links TRBV13 to TRBJ1-3; tentative D call: TRBD1 (6 bases). The V end lost 5 bases, the J end lost 4 bases, and 15 bases lay between the germline ends. The CDR3 totals 15 residues. Germline CDR1 PRHDT, CDR2 FYEKMQ (reference sequence).

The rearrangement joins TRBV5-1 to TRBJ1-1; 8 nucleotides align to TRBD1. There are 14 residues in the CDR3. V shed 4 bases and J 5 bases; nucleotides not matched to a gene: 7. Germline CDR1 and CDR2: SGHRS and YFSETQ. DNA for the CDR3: TGCGCCAGCAGCCAAGGACAGGGCGGGACTGAAGCTTTCTTT. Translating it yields CASSQGQGGTEAFF.